The 20 T cell receptor beta chains listed next were all sequenced from one sample in a study of T-cell reconstitution after alpha-beta-depleted transplantation in children. Library preparation (for TCRbeta) was performed with unique molecular identifiers. TCRdb recomputed calls from the PCR reads with MiXCR, one row per CDR3 protein. The table shows roughly 790,000 distinct CDR3 sequences, with around 17% occurring only once. The sequences come from PBMCs, mostly from graft donor cells, collected 360 days after TCRalphabeta/CD19-depleted stem cell transplant. The receptors derive from a male patient aged 10 to 17 who had a stem cell transplant for acute lymphoblastic leukemia, so the T cells may come from the graft donor.

The chain has TRBV20-1 and TRBJ2-6; D may be TRBD1 (5 bases). Per germline, CDR1 DFQATT and CDR2 SNEGSKA (reference sequence). This CDR3 is built from 14 residues. The V end lost 5 bases, the J end lost 0 bases, and 8 bases lay between the germline ends. The DNA of the CDR3 is TGCAGTGCTGCAGGGTACTCTGGGGCCAACGTCCTGACTTTC. Protein product: CSAAGYSGANVLTF.

This clonotype was seen a handful of times. The rearrangement joins TRBV4-1 to TRBJ1-2; the D is unclear. CDR3 length: 13 residues. V was pared by 6 bases and J by 9 bases, with 17 bases between. Germline V lookup: CDR1 MGHRA, CDR2 YSYEKL. In nucleotides, the CDR3 is TGCGCCAGCAGGGGCTGGGATTCTGAAAGCTACACCTTC. As protein: CASRGWDSESYTF.

The rearrangement joins TRBV20-1 to TRBJ2-5; D ambiguous. This CDR3 is built from 11 residues. V dropped 4 bases and J dropped 3 bases, with 6 bases sitting between them. Germline V lookup: CDR1 DFQATT, CDR2 SNEGSKA (reference sequence). The CDR3 reads CSANLKETQYF. The CDR3 coding sequence is TGCAGTGCTAATCTAAAAGAGACCCAGTACTTC.

This clonotype came up many times. This chain's CDR3 is CASSEGRTYNEQFF. CDR3 nucleotide sequence: TGCGCCAGCAGTGAGGGGAGAACCTACAATGAGCAGTTCTTC. V is TRBV10-2 and J is TRBJ2-1; D might be TRBD2 (5 bases). Deletions cut 2 bases from V and 2 bases from J, with 7 bases between. The CDR3 length is 14 residues. Germline-derived CDR1 and CDR2 are WSHSY and SAAADI.

In its sample, this clonotype was seen a few times. V is TRBV7-9 and J is TRBJ2-5; D gene ambiguous. The V gene's germline CDR1 is SEHNR and CDR2 FQNEAQ (reference sequence). V lost 1 base, J lost 3 bases, and 9 bases lay in between. The CDR3 has 14 amino acids. The CDR3 nucleotides are TGTGCCAGCAGCTTAGTTAAGCCTGAAGAGACCCAGTACTTC. Protein: CASSLVKPEETQYF. The variable domain in full, with the rest retrieved from reference TRBV7-9 and TRBJ2-5, is DTGVSQNPRHKITKRGQNVTFRCDPISEHNRLYWYRQTLGQGPEFLTYFQNEAQLEKSRLLSDRFSAERPKGSFSTLEIQRTEQGDSAMYLCASSLVKPEETQYFGPGTRLLVL.

There are many counts of this clonotype. DNA of the CDR3: TGCAGCGTTGCCATAACTGGAAACACCATATATTTT. Its protein is CSVAITGNTIYF. The rearrangement uses TRBV29-1 and TRBJ1-3, with unresolved D. Germline V gene lookup returns CDR1 SQVTM and CDR2 ANQGSEA. Trimming took 4 bases from V and 2 from J, leaving 6 bases between them. The CDR3 is 12 residues long.

This clonotype showed up just a few times. The J gene is TRBJ2-1, the V gene TRBV5-1, with 13 bases identical to TRBD2. Germline V gene lookup returns CDR1 SGHRS and CDR2 YFSETQ. The J segment lost 7 bases and the V segment lost 2 bases, leaving 6 bases of the junction unmatched. This CDR3 comprises 16 residues. DNA for the CDR3: TGCGCCAGCAGCTTCGGGACTAGCGGGGAGGTTAATGAGCAGTTCTTC. This translates into CASSFGTSGEVNEQFF.

The chain's CDR3 is CASSPTFGTSGSYEQYF. The CDR3 region has the DNA TGTGCCAGCTCACCAACTTTTGGGACTAGCGGGAGCTACGAGCAGTACTTC. The J gene is TRBJ2-7, the V gene TRBV18, with 14 bases that match TRBD2. With V trimmed by 2 bases and J by 3 bases, 6 bases remained unmatched. Germline CDR1 reads KGHSH; CDR2 reads LQKENI. This CDR3 has 17 amino acids.

V is TRBV29-1 and J is TRBJ1-2, with 7 positions matching TRBD1. CDR3 size: 15 residues. CDR1 SQVTM and CDR2 ANQGSEA come from the germline V gene. With 2 bases clipped from V and 8 bases from J, the junction kept 14 bases outside the gene matches. CDR3 nucleotides: TGCAGCGTTGAACTTAATGAGGGGGCGATGGACGGCTACACCTTC. This sequence encodes CSVELNEGAMDGYTF.

This clonotype was picked up many times. The chain links TRBV5-1 to TRBJ2-7; tentatively, D is TRBD1 (6 bases). V shed 6 bases and J shed 1 base, with 14 bases lying between them. Germline V gives CDR1 SGHRS, CDR2 YFSETQ. The CDR3 loop spans 14 amino acids. The CDR3 DNA reads TGCGCCAGCAAGACGACAGGAGCGTCCTACGAGCAGTACTTC. Translating it yields CASKTTGASYEQYF.

This clonotype was detected once. Sequence at one end of the junction differs from germline and may be a read error. This chain uses TRBV20-1 with TRBJ1-3; no clear D gene. CDR3 length: 17 residues. Germline values: CDR1 DFQATT, CDR2 SNEGSKA (reference sequence). This CDR3 reads CSAGDRGRLATGNTIYF. The CDR3 DNA is TGCAGTGCTGGAGACCGAGGACGGTTGGCGACAGGAAACACCATATATTTT.

This clonotype was seen a single time. This rearrangement joins TRBV20-1 to TRBJ1-5, with unresolved D. The V end was cut by 2 bases, the J end by 0 bases, with 8 bases between. The germline V gene has CDR1 DFQATT and CDR2 SNEGSKA (reference sequence). The CDR3 spans 14 residues. CDR3 in DNA: TGCAGTGCTAGAACAGAAGTTAGCAATCAGCCCCAGCATTTT. As protein: CSARTEVSNQPQHF.

This clonotype was counted only a few times. The chain combines TRBV7-6 with TRBJ2-7, with 13 bases lining up with TRBD2. The CDR3 sequence is 18 residues long. V was pared by 4 bases and J by 2 bases, with 11 bases of the junction left unmatched. CDR1 and CDR2 (germline): SGHVS, FNYEAQ. The CDR3 region has the DNA TGTGCCAGCAGCTCAGGACTAGCGGGAGTAGGTGGGGCCTACGAGCAGTACTTC. It yields the protein CASSSGLAGVGGAYEQYF. Full variable domain (remainder filled in from reference TRBV7-6 and TRBJ2-7): GAGVSQSPRYKVTKRGQDVALRCDPISGHVSLYWYRQALGQGPEFLTYFNYEAQQDKSGLPNDRFSAERPEGSISTLTIQRTEQRDSAMYRCASSSGLAGVGGAYEQYFGPGTRLTVT.

The chain couples TRBV7-3 to TRBJ2-7; 10 nucleotides agree with TRBD2. V gave up 1 base and J gave up 6 bases; unmatched junction bases: 6. The CDR3 spans 15 residues. Germline CDR1 and CDR2: SGHTA and FQGTGA. This CDR3 is CASSLNGLAGAEQYF. The CDR3 region has the DNA TGTGCCAGCAGCTTAAATGGCCTAGCGGGAGCCGAGCAGTACTTC.

This clonotype has ten or more counts. The chain uses TRBV24-1 and TRBJ2-1; D call uncertain. Trimming shortened V by 5 bases and J by 9 bases, and 16 bases separated the two germline ends. The CDR3 is 14 amino acids. Germline V gene sequence: CDR1 KGHDR, CDR2 SFDVKD. The CDR3 bases are TGTGCCACCAGTGCAGGTAGAGTCCGTGGTGAGCAGTTCTTC. Translated, it gives CATSAGRVRGEQFF.

This clonotype was detected many times. The CDR3 sequence is CASSTASGINNEQFF. CDR3 nucleotides: TGTGCCAGCAGCACTGCTAGCGGGATTAACAATGAGCAGTTCTTC. The chain is built from TRBV12-3 or TRBV12-4 and TRBJ2-1; 9 nucleotides line up with TRBD2. This CDR3 has 15 amino acids. V trimming: 6 bases; J trimming: 5 bases; junction bases outside the gene matches: 8.

V and J are TRBV6-1 and TRBJ1-6; no reliable D call. The length of the CDR3 is 15 residues. Germline V gives CDR1 MNHNS, CDR2 SASEGT. Trimming took off 4 bases at V and 12 bases at J, with 19 bases between the two ends. CDR3 bases: TGTGCCAGCAGTGCCACCTCCGGGAGCAGAGAACCCCTCCACTTT. As protein: CASSATSGSREPLHF.

This clonotype was observed a handful of times. For the CDR3, the DNA is TGTGCCAGCAGCTTCCCGGGACAGTCCTATGGCTACACCTTC. It encodes CASSFPGQSYGYTF. V usage is TRBV7-9 and J usage is TRBJ1-2, with 7 bases lining up with TRBD1. Germline CDR1 SEHNR, CDR2 FQNEAQ (reference sequence). This CDR3 has 14 residues. Trimming took 3 bases from V and 4 from J; bases not matched to a gene: 5.

Points on this clonotype: The CDR3 does not close with the conserved phenylalanine or tryptophan, likely indicating a read error. The chain carries TRBV6-1 and TRBJ2-4, with 8 bases fitting TRBD1. The length of the CDR3 is 15 residues. Germline-derived CDR1 and CDR2 are MNHNS and SASEGT. Trimming at V came to 6 bases and at J to 5 bases, leaving 9 bases not matched to a gene. The CDR3 sequence is CASRSAGQGQNIQYY. The CDR3 DNA is TGTGCCAGCAGGTCGGCCGGACAGGGCCAAAACATTCAGTACTAC.

This clonotype was counted only a few times. The rearrangement links TRBV28 to TRBJ1-4, with a tentative D call TRBD1 (6 bases). V shed 3 bases and J shed 8 bases, with 16 bases lying between them. Germline CDR1 reads MDHEN; CDR2 reads SYDVKM. There are 15 residues in the CDR3. Written as DNA, the CDR3 is TGTGCCAGCAGTTTGGCAGGGGACTTAGGCGAAAAACTGTTTTTT. This translates into CASSLAGDLGEKLFF. Based on the CDR3 plus reference TRBV28 and TRBJ1-4, the full variable domain is DVKVTQSSRYLVKRTGEKVFLECVQDMDHENMFWYRQDPGLGLRLIYFSYDVKMKEKGDIPEGYSVSREKKERFSLILESASTNQTSMYLCASSLAGDLGEKLFFGSGTQLSVL.